A selection of T cell receptor beta chains follows, all from one sample in a study of CD8+CD57+ T cells in acquired aplastic anemia. One entry per CDR3 protein, called by TCRdb with MiXCR from the reads. The sample yields about 260,000 distinct CDR3 sequences, less than 85% seen once. Sequencing used sorted CD4+, CD8+, or CD8+CD57+ T cells (not recorded which) from PBMCs. All receptors come from a human donor with aplastic anemia. The conserved cysteine and the conserved F or W are not part of the CDR3 here.

v_call: TRBV24-1
cdr3_aa: ATSDAGSHTGELF

v_call: TRBV7-8
cdr3_aa: ASSLAGGAEDEAF

v_call: TRBV5-1
cdr3_aa: ASSALTGDTEAF

v_call: TRBV9
cdr3_aa: ASSAPGHGGGEQQF

v_call: TRBV19
cdr3_aa: ASSSYGKLF

v_call: TRBV7-3
cdr3_aa: ASSLYMTENTEAF

v_call: TRBV7-3
cdr3_aa: ASSLLGSDEQF

v_call: TRBV12-3/TRBV12-4
cdr3_aa: ASRDGAWHYGYT

v_call: TRBV9
cdr3_aa: ASSADSASYNAHT

v_call: TRBV2
cdr3_aa: ASSESGWAGYT

v_call: TRBV7-8
cdr3_aa: ASSVERGAQC

v_call: TRBV15
cdr3_aa: ATSKASGQETQY

v_call: TRBV7-9
cdr3_aa: ASSLTQLAGLTDTQY

v_call: TRBV15
cdr3_aa: ATSRLGQGETEAF

v_call: TRBV15
cdr3_aa: ATSRDLGQERF

v_call: TRBV7-8
cdr3_aa: ASSLTDPRDTRYNEQF

v_call: TRBV29-1
cdr3_aa: SVTTPQGYT

v_call: TRBV7-8
cdr3_aa: ASSRAGDPETQY

v_call: TRBV5-6
cdr3_aa: ASSFGGTQPQH

v_call: TRBV7-9
cdr3_aa: AYEVPANQETQYQF

v_call: TRBV7-9
cdr3_aa: ATSRGSTRETQY

v_call: TRBV6-5
cdr3_aa: ASTPRDRSLDYGYT

v_call: TRBV7-2
cdr3_aa: ASSGQGKGGSEWF

v_call: TRBV2
cdr3_aa: ASSLALTGHPEAF

v_call: TRBV7-8
cdr3_aa: ASSSEVTGDQLAF

v_call: TRBV7-3
cdr3_aa: ASSSGLRGKADAF

v_call: TRBV7-8
cdr3_aa: ASSLERGRAAHS

v_call: TRBV10-3
cdr3_aa: AIQGQGQPQH

v_call: TRBV19
cdr3_aa: ASSIAEGTYNEHF

v_call: TRBV29-1
cdr3_aa: SVMTVFGETQY

v_call: TRBV7-9
cdr3_aa: ASSSSGLAETQY

v_call: TRBV7-3
cdr3_aa: ASSLAVGPNTQY

v_call: TRBV7-3
cdr3_aa: ASSGRGKDAQY

v_call: TRBV19
cdr3_aa: ASIGRGLGELF

v_call: TRBV11-3
cdr3_aa: ASSLDLTGTEAF

v_call: TRBV5-6
cdr3_aa: ASSLERATLAKNIQY

v_call: TRBV7-9
cdr3_aa: ASSIAAGTTYEQF

v_call: TRBV7-9
cdr3_aa: ASSLSGTSSEQF

v_call: TRBV7-8
cdr3_aa: ASSLAPGATAQY

v_call: TRBV6-1
cdr3_aa: ASSEGGTHNSPLH

v_call: TRBV19
cdr3_aa: ASSTVVAVNTDTQY

v_call: TRBV6-2/TRBV6-3
cdr3_aa: ASTPRGGYEQY

v_call: TRBV7-9
cdr3_aa: ASSFERRGGTDDF

v_call: TRBV29-1
cdr3_aa: SVGWAGSTDTQY

v_call: TRBV6-9
cdr3_aa: ASSYSPIRQTYT

v_call: TRBV11-3
cdr3_aa: ASSLDLTGMDEQY

v_call: TRBV7-3
cdr3_aa: ASSQEGSYGEDEQF

v_call: TRBV7-9
cdr3_aa: ASSYLCDKQY